This T cell receptor beta chain was recorded in a study of identifying expanded T cells in peripheral blood. Overall study results and limits: Clone count variance between approximately 2-week samples rose with total template count.

About this clone itself: Its antigen is not identified.

Clones were sequenced by immunoSEQ multiplex PCR, and TCRdb holds only the in-frame ones, with some missing. The sample yields over 85,000 clones, roughly 84% seen once. No infections or other immune events were documented during collection. The receptor's source is a person aged 18 to 69 in good health. The specimen was blood.

The CDR3 DNA reads TGCGCCAGCAGCTTGGCGGGTGACATTTCCGAAGCTTTCTTT. Protein product: CASSLAGDISEAFF. The chain recombines TRBV5-1 with TRBJ1-1, with no clear D. V gave up 0 bases and J gave up 8 bases, with 14 bases separating them. The length of the CDR3 is 14 residues. Germline-derived CDR1 and CDR2 are SGHRS and YFSETQ.